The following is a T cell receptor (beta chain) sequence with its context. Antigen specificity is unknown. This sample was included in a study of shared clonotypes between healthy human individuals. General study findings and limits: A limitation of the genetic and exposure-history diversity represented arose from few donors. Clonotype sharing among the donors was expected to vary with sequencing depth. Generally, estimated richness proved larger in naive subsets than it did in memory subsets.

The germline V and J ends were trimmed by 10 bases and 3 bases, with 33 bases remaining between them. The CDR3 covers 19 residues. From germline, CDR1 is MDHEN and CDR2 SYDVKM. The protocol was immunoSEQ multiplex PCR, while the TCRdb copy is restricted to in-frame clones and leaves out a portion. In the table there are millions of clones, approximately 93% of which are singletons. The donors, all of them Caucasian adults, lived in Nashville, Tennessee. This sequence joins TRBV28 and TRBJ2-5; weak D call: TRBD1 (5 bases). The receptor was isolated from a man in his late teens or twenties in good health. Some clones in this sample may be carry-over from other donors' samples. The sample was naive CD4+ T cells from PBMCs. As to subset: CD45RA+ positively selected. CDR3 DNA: TGTGCCACCTATCGCTACAGGCTATTCGGTGGATTCACGGAAGAGACCCAGTACTTC. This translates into CATYRYRLFGGFTEETQYF.